The next 28 T cell receptor beta chains were all read from a single sample in a study of neurological immune-mediated disorders. One entry per CDR3 protein results from TCRdb running MiXCR on the 5' RACE reads. The sample has roughly 59,000 distinct CDR3 sequences; around 5.1% are singletons. Sequencing was done on a sample of PBMCs. These receptors were collected from a human donor with multiple sclerosis. The donor label of this sample is uncertain.

There are many counts of this clonotype. The rearrangement uses TRBV11-2 and TRBJ1-1; D is undetermined. V was pared by 3 bases and J by 4 bases, with 9 bases between. This CDR3 contains 13 residues. The germline V gene encodes CDR1 SGHAT and CDR2 FQNNGV. This chain's CDR3 is CASSLGPSTEAFF. The DNA of the CDR3 is TGTGCCAGCAGCTTGGGTCCCAGCACTGAAGCTTTCTTT.

This clonotype was recorded at least ten times. The rearrangement joins TRBV11-2 to TRBJ1-2; D is unclear. The CDR3 runs to 12 residues. V was trimmed by 5 bases and J by 4 bases, leaving 8 bases between them. The V gene's germline CDR1 is SGHAT and CDR2 FQNNGV. The CDR3 spells CASSEEGYGYTF. The CDR3 DNA reads TGTGCCAGCAGCGAAGAGGGCTATGGCTACACCTTC.

The CDR3 here is CASRTNGQLTNSPLHF. Written as DNA, the CDR3 is TGTGCCAGTAGGACGAACGGACAGTTGACGAATTCACCCCTCCACTTT. The V and J genes are TRBV19 and TRBJ1-6, with D possibly TRBD1 on 6 matching bases. Germline-derived CDR1 and CDR2 are LNHDA and SQIVND (reference sequence). The germline V and J ends were trimmed by 6 bases and 7 bases, with 19 bases remaining between them. The CDR3 covers 16 residues.

At least ten counts were recorded for this clonotype. V usage is TRBV6-4 and J usage is TRBJ1-1, with D uncertain. The ends were cut back, 5 bases at V and 2 bases at J, with 9 bases in the middle. Germline V gene lookup returns CDR1 MRHNA and CDR2 SNTAGT. The CDR3 is 13 residues long. The DNA of the CDR3 is TGTGCCAGCAGTTTCGAGGCTAACACTGAAGCTTTCTTT. Amino acids: CASSFEANTEAFF.

This clonotype was seen repeatedly, ten times or more. This rearrangement joins TRBV5-1 to TRBJ2-5; no reliable D call. Germline-derived CDR1 and CDR2 are SGHRS and YFSETQ. V lost 1 base to trimming and J lost 0 bases, with 7 bases between them. This CDR3 spans 14 amino acids. The CDR3 here is CASSLIGYQETQYF. The CDR3 DNA reads TGCGCCAGCAGCTTGATAGGGTACCAAGAGACCCAGTACTTC. Full variable domain (rest looked up from reference TRBV5-1 and TRBJ2-5): KAGVTQTPRYLIKTRGQQVTLSCSPISGHRSVSWYQQTPGQGLQFLFEYFSETQRNKGNFPGRFSGRQFSNSRSEMNVSTLELGDSALYLCASSLIGYQETQYFGPGTRLLVL.

In this sample, this clonotype turned up many times. The chain links TRBV6-6 to TRBJ2-3; unclear D gene. Germline V CDR1 and CDR2: MNHNY, SVGAGI (reference sequence). The CDR3 spans 15 residues. Trimming shortened V by 6 bases and J by 3 bases, and 16 bases separated the two germline ends. The CDR3 spells CASSEPAAGTDTQYF. CDR3 coding DNA: TGTGCCAGCAGCGAACCCGCGGCCGGGACAGATACGCAGTATTTT.

The table lists this clonotype with many counts. The gene calls are TRBV27 and TRBJ1-2; 9 bases are a match to TRBD1. V trimming: 4 bases; J trimming: 1 base; junction bases outside the gene matches: 4. The CDR3 has 15 amino acids. Germline V CDR1 and CDR2: MNHEY, SMNVEV (reference sequence). This CDR3 reads CASSWDREGNYGYTF. The CDR3 region has the DNA TGTGCCAGCAGTTGGGACAGGGAGGGTAACTATGGCTACACCTTC.

In this sample, this clonotype turned up many times. This sequence joins TRBV20-1 and TRBJ1-5, with 10 bases identical to TRBD1. CDR1 is DFQATT and CDR2 is SNEGSKA in the germline V gene (reference sequence). This CDR3 has 15 residues. V dropped 1 base and J dropped 2; count of bases not matched to a gene: 2. The CDR3 spells CSARAGTGGNQPQHF. In DNA, the CDR3 is TGCAGTGCTAGAGCAGGGACAGGGGGCAATCAGCCCCAGCATTTT.

This clonotype came up many times. The chain links TRBV6-1 to TRBJ2-3; D call uncertain. V shed 3 bases and J shed 2 bases, with 0 bases lying between them. The CDR3 loop spans 11 amino acids. CDR1 is MNHNS, CDR2 SASEGT, per germline. The CDR3 is CASSDTDTQYF. CDR3 sequence (DNA): TGTGCCAGCAGTGACACAGATACGCAGTATTTT.

There are many counts of this clonotype. CDR3 amino acids: CASSLLAGVNEQFF. CDR3 in DNA: TGCGCCAGCAGCTTGCTAGCAGGGGTCAATGAGCAGTTCTTC. The chain uses TRBV5-1 and TRBJ2-1, with D possibly matching TRBD1 (6 bases). Germline values: CDR1 SGHRS, CDR2 YFSETQ. The germline V and J ends were trimmed by 1 base and 6 bases, with 11 bases remaining between them. The CDR3 has 14 residues.

This clonotype has a count of ten or more. The chain couples TRBV5-1 to TRBJ1-1; D remains unclear. The CDR3 sequence is 14 residues long. The germline CDR1 and CDR2 sequences are SGHRS and YFSETQ. The germline V and J ends were trimmed by 4 bases and 1 base, with 11 bases remaining between them. The CDR3 is CASSLSPANTEAFF. The CDR3, as DNA: TGCGCCAGCAGCCTGTCCCCAGCGAACACTGAAGCTTTCTTT.

The table lists this clonotype with many counts. The chain is built from TRBV7-9 and TRBJ2-2; D is perhaps TRBD2 (5 bases). This CDR3 has 13 amino acids. V shed 2 bases and J shed 5 bases, with 6 bases lying between them. CDR1 is SEHNR, CDR2 FQNEAQ, per germline (reference sequence). The CDR3 nucleotides are TGTGCCAGCAGCTTAAGGACTACCGGGGAGCTGTTTTTT. This sequence encodes CASSLRTTGELFF.

Many counts were recorded for this clonotype. The CDR3 protein is CASRGTGAGNTIYF. The CDR3 bases are TGCGCCAGCAGAGGGACAGGGGCTGGAAACACCATATATTTT. The chain recombines TRBV5-1 with TRBJ1-3; 10 nucleotides align to TRBD1. This CDR3 comprises 14 residues. V shed 5 bases, J shed 2 bases, and the junction held 1 base outside the gene matches. Germline V gene sequence: CDR1 SGHRS, CDR2 YFSETQ. Complete variable domain (other parts from reference TRBV5-1 and TRBJ1-3): KAGVTQTPRYLIKTRGQQVTLSCSPISGHRSVSWYQQTPGQGLQFLFEYFSETQRNKGNFPGRFSGRQFSNSRSEMNVSTLELGDSALYLCASRGTGAGNTIYFGEGSWLTVV.

This clonotype was counted many times. The CDR3 nucleotides are TGCGCCAGCAGCCCCACAGGGGTGGGGGACACCGGGGAGCTGTTTTTT. The encoded protein is CASSPTGVGDTGELFF. J is TRBJ2-2 and V is TRBV5-1; 7 bases are shared with TRBD1. The CDR3 runs 16 residues. V was clipped by 4 bases and J by 3 bases; unmatched bases: 9. Germline CDR1 and CDR2: SGHRS and YFSETQ.

This clonotype has at least ten counts. The gene calls are TRBV15 and TRBJ2-7; D perhaps matches TRBD2 (7 bases). Per the germline V gene, CDR1 is LNHNV and CDR2 is YYDKDF (reference sequence). V lost 8 bases, J lost 2 bases, and 16 bases lay in between. This CDR3 spans 14 amino acids. In nucleotides, the CDR3 is TGTGCCACCGGGGGGGCAGCGGAGACCTACGAGCAGTACTTC. This encodes CATGGAAETYEQYF.

The sample holds many counts of this clonotype. The V call is TRBV20-1, the J call TRBJ1-2; 8 bases agree with TRBD1. Trimming removed 6 bases from V and 0 bases from J; junction bases left unmatched: 9. This CDR3 is 15 amino acids long. Germline values: CDR1 DFQATT, CDR2 SNEGSKA (reference sequence). In DNA form, the CDR3 reads TGCAGTGCCAGGGGGCAGACCGAAGCTAACTATGGCTACACCTTC. This gives the protein CSARGQTEANYGYTF.

This clonotype occurred many times. This chain uses TRBV5-1 with TRBJ2-1; 9 bases are a match to TRBD1. Germline CDR1 is SGHRS and CDR2 is YFSETQ. The CDR3 covers 16 residues. J gave up 9 bases and V 2 bases, and 12 bases lay outside the gene matches. The CDR3 bases are TGCGCCAGCAGCTTAACAGGGGGCGGATATACGGGTGAGCAGTTCTTC. Its protein product is CASSLTGGGYTGEQFF.

This clonotype has a count of ten or more. The chain recombines TRBV11-2 with TRBJ2-3; 8 positions agree with TRBD2. Germline trimming cut 5 bases from V and 4 bases from J; bases unmatched to any gene: 11. The CDR3 loop spans 16 amino acids. From germline, CDR1 is SGHAT and CDR2 FQNNGV. CDR3 region: CASSVAGGYKADTQYF. In DNA, the CDR3 is TGTGCCAGCAGCGTCGCGGGGGGCTACAAAGCAGATACGCAGTATTTT.

This clonotype has at least ten counts. V usage is TRBV18 and J usage is TRBJ1-1; D gene unclear. This CDR3 is 12 amino acids long. Germline V CDR1 and CDR2: KGHSH, LQKENI. V lost 2 bases and J 11 bases, leaving 12 bases between the germline ends. The CDR3 region is CASSPADPGAFF. The CDR3 nucleotides read TGTGCCAGCTCACCAGCAGACCCGGGGGCTTTCTTT.

The chain uses TRBV4-2 and TRBJ1-1, with 11 bases identical to TRBD1. The CDR3 sequence is 16 residues long. V lost 0 bases to trimming and J lost 4 bases; unmatched junction nucleotides: 4. The germline gives CDR1 LGHNA, CDR2 YNFKEQ. CDR3 in DNA: TGTGCCAGCAGCCAAGATTTGGGACAGGGGGGCACTGAAGCTTTCTTT. Translated, it gives CASSQDLGQGGTEAFF.

In this sample, this clonotype turned up many times. CDR3 amino acids: CASSLAGRYYGYTF. DNA of the CDR3: TGCGCCAGCAGCTTGGCGGGGCGGTACTATGGCTACACCTTC. The V and J genes are TRBV5-1 and TRBJ1-2, with a possible D match to TRBD1 (5 bases). The CDR3 sequence is 14 residues long. V shed 0 bases and J shed 3 bases, with 9 bases lying between them. CDR1 SGHRS and CDR2 YFSETQ come from the germline V gene.

Ten or more counts support this clonotype. The V gene is TRBV7-2, the J gene TRBJ2-3; the D is unclear. CDR1 is SGHTA and CDR2 is FQGNSA in the germline V gene. The CDR3 spans 16 residues. The ends were cut back, 3 bases at V and 0 bases at J, with 13 bases in the middle. The CDR3 protein is CASSLLLPPSTDTQYF. CDR3 bases: TGTGCCAGCAGCTTGCTACTACCTCCGAGCACAGATACGCAGTATTTT.

This clonotype was counted at least ten times. The chain combines TRBV20-1 with TRBJ1-2, with a possible D match to TRBD1 (5 bases). The CDR3 covers 14 residues. CDR1 DFQATT and CDR2 SNEGSKA come from the germline V gene (reference sequence). The V end was cut by 5 bases, the J end by 4 bases, with 17 bases between. The DNA of the CDR3 is TGCAGTGCTTCCTCTACAGGTACCTTCTATGGCTACACCTTC. It codes for CSASSTGTFYGYTF.

In its sample, this clonotype was seen many times. J is TRBJ2-5 and V is TRBV5-1, with TRBD2 matching over 8 bases. The CDR3 spans 15 residues. Trimming cost V 6 bases and J 3 bases; bases outside gene matches: 10. Per the germline V gene, CDR1 is SGHRS and CDR2 is YFSETQ. The CDR3 reads CASTSLPGGEETQYF. CDR3 sequence (DNA): TGCGCCAGCACCAGTCTCCCGGGAGGGGAAGAGACCCAGTACTTC.

In its sample, this clonotype was seen many times. The CDR3 reads CSAGPSAYQYF. CDR3 DNA: TGCAGTGCTGGACCTAGCGCTTATCAGTACTTC. The genes are TRBV20-1 and TRBJ2-4; the D gene is possibly TRBD2 (6 bases). CDR1 and CDR2 from the germline V gene are DFQATT and SNEGSKA (reference sequence). V lost 5 bases, J lost 12 bases, and 14 bases lay in between. CDR3 size: 11 residues.

This clonotype was recorded at least ten times. The chain is built from TRBV12-3 or TRBV12-4 and TRBJ1-1, with TRBD1 identical over 9 bases. The CDR3 runs 15 residues. The J segment lost 1 base and the V segment lost 5 bases, leaving 5 bases of the junction unmatched. The CDR3 DNA reads as TGTGCCAGCAGTCTTAGGACAGGGGCGAACACTGAAGCTTTCTTT. This codes for CASSLRTGANTEAFF.

This clonotype was recorded many times. This rearrangement joins TRBV7-2 to TRBJ1-4, with unresolved D. The CDR3 runs 14 residues. Germline V gives CDR1 SGHTA, CDR2 FQGNSA. Trimming took 8 bases from V and 8 from J, leaving 18 bases between them. The CDR3 DNA is TGTGCCAGCTCCAGGAGAGCCGTTGGGGAAAAACTGTTTTTT. Translation: CASSRRAVGEKLFF.

Ten or more counts support this clonotype. The genes are TRBV14 and TRBJ2-2; possibly TRBD1 or TRBD2 for D (6 bases each). The germline V and J ends were trimmed by 6 bases and 6 bases, with 11 bases remaining between them. Per germline, CDR1 SGHDN and CDR2 FVKESK. CDR3 size: 13 residues. The CDR3 protein is CASRDRGPGELFF. CDR3 bases: TGTGCCAGCAGGGATCGGGGGCCCGGGGAGCTGTTTTTT.